This passage covers 21 T cell receptor beta chains from one sample sequenced in a study of human T cells and chemical hapten exposure. A single record per CDR3 protein comes from TCRdb applying MiXCR to the RACE reads. The sample shows some 97,000 distinct CDR3 sequences, 25% to 30% of them seen only once. As for time point: patch test 3, about 24 weeks after DPC sensitization. Treatment here: therapeutic diphenylcyclopropenone sensitization with weekly scalp DPC. The sequencing here drew on whole blood, taken in connection with sensitization to the hapten diphenylcyclopropenone (DPC). The origin of the receptors is a man aged 40-49 years with alopecia areata. Some clones in this sample may be carry-over from other donors' samples.

The genes are TRBV9 and TRBJ2-7, with a weak D call TRBD2 (6 bases). CDR1 is SGDLS and CDR2 is YYNGEE in the germline V gene. This CDR3 is built from 16 residues. V lost 4 bases, J lost 0 bases, and 17 bases lay in between. CDR3 in DNA: TGTGCCAGCAGCCCTTTACCAGCGGGTTTCTCCTACGAGCAGTACTTC. Translated: CASSPLPAGFSYEQYF. Combining the CDR3 with reference TRBV9 and TRBJ2-7 gives the whole variable domain DSGVTQTPKHLITATGQRVTLRCSPRSGDLSVYWYQQSLDQGLQFLIQYYNGEERAKGNILERFSAQQFPDLHSELNLSSLELGDSALYFCASSPLPAGFSYEQYFGPGTRLTVT.

There are a few counts of this clonotype. This chain links TRBV7-3 with TRBJ2-7, with 8 bases lining up with TRBD1. The V segment lost 4 bases and the J segment 7 bases; nucleotides outside the gene matches: 6. The CDR3 is 13 amino acids. Germline CDR1 and CDR2: SGHTA and FQGTGA. The CDR3 coding sequence is TGTGCCAGCAGCTCCGGACAGGGATTAGAGCAGTACTTC. It codes for CASSSGQGLEQYF.

This clonotype was detected only a few times. The chain recombines TRBV5-5 with TRBJ1-5, with D unclear. CDR1 and CDR2 from the germline V gene are SGHKS and YYEKEE (reference sequence). The CDR3 length is 13 residues. Between the trimmed V and J ends, which lost 7 bases and 5 bases, there was a span of 13 bases. CDR3 loop: CASRLERYQPQHF. The CDR3 DNA reads as TGTGCCAGCCGGCTGGAAAGGTATCAGCCCCAGCATTTT.

This chain connects TRBV7-9 to TRBJ2-5; TRBD2 agrees at 8 bases. The CDR3 length is 13 residues. Germline V gives CDR1 SEHNR, CDR2 FQNEAQ (reference sequence). CDR3 sequence (DNA): TGTGCTTACAAGCGGGAGCAAGGAGAGACCCAGTACTTC. Translating it yields CAYKREQGETQYF.

This clonotype was seen a handful of times. The chain recombines TRBV12-3 or TRBV12-4 with TRBJ2-7, with D maybe TRBD1 (5 bases). The CDR3 has 12 amino acids. The ends were cut back, 3 bases at V and 10 bases at J, with 13 bases in the middle. CDR3 DNA sequence: TGTGCCAGCAGTTTGGGCACCACAGGCCAGTACTTC. Protein sequence: CASSLGTTGQYF.

A single count supports this clonotype. The chain couples TRBV7-6 to TRBJ1-1; D may be TRBD1 (6 bases). The V gene lost 1 base and the J gene lost 6 bases, with 9 bases spanning the gap. The CDR3 extends over 13 amino acids. Germline assignment: CDR1 SGHVS and CDR2 FNYEAQ. The CDR3 DNA follows: TGTGCCAGCAGCTTAGGGGGGGCCGCTGAAGCTTTCTTT. It codes for CASSLGGAAEAFF.

This sequence joins TRBV7-8 and TRBJ2-7; 10 bases agree with TRBD1. The CDR3 has 14 amino acids. From germline, CDR1 is SGHVS and CDR2 FQNEAQ. V lost 4 bases to trimming and J lost 4 bases; unmatched junction nucleotides: 4. The CDR3 DNA follows: TGTGCCAGCAGCTACCGGGACAGGGGTTACGAGCAGTACTTC. As protein: CASSYRDRGYEQYF.

This clonotype was seen only a few times. The chain uses TRBV5-1 and TRBJ2-7, with unresolved D. Germline V gene data show CDR1 as SGHRS and CDR2 as YFSETQ. The CDR3 contains 15 residues. Trimming left V 0 bases short and J 5 bases short, with 15 bases between. The CDR3 DNA reads as TGCGCCAGCAGCTTGGGTGGAAGCACCGGAAACGAGCAGTACTTC. Protein sequence: CASSLGGSTGNEQYF.

The V and J genes are TRBV14 and TRBJ2-6, with D perhaps TRBD2 (6 bases). The CDR3 contains 17 residues. Deletions cut 4 bases from V and 0 bases from J, with 13 bases between. Germline V gene data show CDR1 as SGHDN and CDR2 as FVKESK. In DNA, the CDR3 is TGTGCCAGCAGCCTCCCCGGGAGTCTCTCTGGGGCCAACGTCCTGACTTTC. Translating it yields CASSLPGSLSGANVLTF.

The rearrangement uses TRBV6-6 and TRBJ2-5, with TRBD2 matching 8 bases. CDR1 and CDR2 from the germline V gene are MNHNY and SVGAGI (reference sequence). V gave up 6 bases and J gave up 4 bases; unmatched junction bases: 7. The CDR3 contains 14 residues. The CDR3 DNA reads as TGTGCCAGCAGGCACTTAGCGGGAAGAGAGACCCAGTACTTC. It codes for CASRHLAGRETQYF.

In its sample, this clonotype was seen many times. The chain recombines TRBV4-3 with TRBJ2-1, with D perhaps TRBD1 (5 bases). The CDR3 is 14 residues long. V was pared by 0 bases and J by 7 bases, with 10 bases between. Germline V gives CDR1 LGHNA, CDR2 YSLEER. In nucleotides, the CDR3 is TGCGCCAGCAGCCAAGATCCCAGGGTTAATGAGCAGTTCTTC. Amino acid sequence: CASSQDPRVNEQFF.

This clonotype has just a few counts. The V and J genes are TRBV7-3 and TRBJ2-5, with D unclear. Germline V gene lookup returns CDR1 SGHTA and CDR2 FQGTGA. The CDR3 loop spans 17 amino acids. Trimming stripped 1 base from V and 2 bases from J, with 17 bases between. The DNA of the CDR3 is TGTGCCAGCAGCTTAATAGGGCCAGGCCTGGGGCAAGAGACCCAGTACTTC. This encodes CASSLIGPGLGQETQYF.

The genes are TRBV5-1 and TRBJ2-3, with 9 bases matching TRBD2. Germline CDR1 and CDR2: SGHRS and YFSETQ. V shed 7 bases and J 4 bases; nucleotides not matched to a gene: 10. This CDR3 has 15 residues. The CDR3 region has the DNA TGCGCCAGCCAAGTTAGCGGGGGACGTCCAGATACGCAGTATTTT. This encodes CASQVSGGRPDTQYF.

This clonotype has only a few counts. The J gene is TRBJ1-4, the V gene TRBV6-1; 7 positions agree with TRBD1. The CDR3 is 14 amino acids. V dropped 6 bases and J dropped 6; count of bases not matched to a gene: 7. The germline V gene encodes CDR1 MNHNS and CDR2 SASEGT. CDR3 sequence: CASSRDSQHEKLFF. The CDR3 nucleotides are TGTGCCAGCAGCCGGGACAGCCAACATGAAAAACTGTTTTTT.

This clonotype was detected once. This chain connects TRBV6-6 to TRBJ2-3; 10 bases are shared with TRBD2. The V segment lost 8 bases and the J segment 6 bases; nucleotides outside the gene matches: 8. Germline-derived CDR1 and CDR2 are MNHNY and SVGAGI (reference sequence). The CDR3 length is 14 residues. The CDR3 spells CASRTSGVGDTQYF. In DNA form, the CDR3 reads TGTGCCAGCCGTACTAGCGGGGTTGGGGATACGCAGTATTTT.

Only one count was recorded for this clonotype. The J gene is TRBJ1-5, the V gene TRBV6-2 or TRBV6-3; 7 bases map to TRBD1. Losses at the gene ends were 4 bases for V and 7 bases for J; bases not matched to a gene: 7. The germline CDR1 and CDR2 sequences are MNHEY and SVGEGT. CDR3 size: 14 residues. The CDR3 spells CASSLTGWRQPQHF. The CDR3 region has the DNA TGTGCCAGCAGTTTGACAGGGTGGAGACAGCCCCAGCATTTT.

The chain has TRBV10-3 and TRBJ2-7; no clear D gene. The CDR3 is made up of 14 amino acids. Germline CDR1 and CDR2: ENHRY and SYGVKD. Trimming shortened V by 6 bases and J by 2 bases, and 14 bases separated the two germline ends. The CDR3 coding sequence is TGTGCCATCAGCCCGCCGGGTCTACCCTACGAGCAGTACTTC. Protein product: CAISPPGLPYEQYF.

The chain is built from TRBV7-2 and TRBJ2-7; TRBD1 agrees at 10 bases. Germline values: CDR1 SGHTA, CDR2 FQGNSA. The CDR3 covers 15 residues. Germline trimming cut 4 bases from V and 5 bases from J; bases unmatched to any gene: 8. CDR3 in DNA: TGTGCCAGCAGCTCCCGGGACAGGGGTAATCACGAGCAGTACTTC. This codes for CASSSRDRGNHEQYF.

The chain employs TRBV6-2 or TRBV6-3 and TRBJ1-4; no definite D call. CDR3 size: 14 residues. Germline V gene sequence: CDR1 MNHEY, CDR2 SVGEGT. Trimming left V 4 bases short and J 4 bases short, with 10 bases between. The CDR3 region is CASSWTVRNEKLFF. In nucleotides, the CDR3 is TGTGCCAGCAGTTGGACCGTTCGTAATGAAAAACTGTTTTTT.

The sample holds many counts of this clonotype. J is TRBJ2-3 and V is TRBV28; 12 positions match TRBD2. Trimming removed 5 bases from V and 6 bases from J; junction bases left unmatched: 6. Germline V gene lookup returns CDR1 MDHEN and CDR2 SYDVKM. The CDR3 is 15 residues long. The CDR3 loop reads CASSGRLAGEDTQYF. The DNA for the CDR3 is TGTGCCAGCAGTGGGCGACTAGCGGGAGAGGATACGCAGTATTTT.

The V and J genes are TRBV20-1 and TRBJ2-7; tentative D call: TRBD2 (6 bases). CDR1 and CDR2 (germline): DFQATT, SNEGSKA (reference sequence). V was cut by 6 bases and J by 7 bases, with 22 bases left in between. The CDR3 extends over 14 amino acids. The CDR3 region has the DNA TGCAGTGCCTGGTGGACACGCGGGAAAGGAGAGCAGTACTTC. This translates into CSAWWTRGKGEQYF.